The clone carrying this T cell receptor (beta chain) has at least ten counts. No antigen is known for it. This record belongs to a study of T-cell memory formation after mild COVID-19. Study-level information: TCR clustering was largely donor specific.

The CDR3 contains 14 residues. V was clipped by 4 bases and J by 4 bases, with 12 bases between them. Germline V gives CDR1 SNHLY, CDR2 FYNNEI. TCRdb passed the 5' RACE reads through MiXCR, listing each CDR3 protein once. There are roughly 62,000 distinct CDR3 sequences in the sample; about 9.4% occur only once, and around 1.1% lies in the top ten. Study conclusions and caveats: CD8+ contracting clones occupied EMRA, while CD4+ ones occupied mainly CM and EM.

The gene calls are TRBV2 and TRBJ2-3, with a weak D call TRBD1 (5 bases). Sequences were obtained from PBMCs or a T cell subset sorted from them (not recorded which). This receptor was obtained from a man aged 18 to 30 who had mild COVID-19 (a few samples of this study predate the infection). Cell type and time point are not known. CDR3 region: CASSVMGPADTQYF. CDR3 sequence (DNA): TGTGCCAGCAGTGTTATGGGGCCGGCAGATACGCAGTATTTT.